These 27 T cell receptor beta chains were sequenced from one sample in a study of radiotherapy plus CTLA-4 blockade in lung cancer. Here immunoSEQ multiplex PCR was the method, and the copy in TCRdb shows in-frame clones only, minus some. The sample lists 120,000 or so clones, 78% occurring once. The sequencing used peripheral blood, collected from a patient treated with radiotherapy plus ipilimumab. Receptors were obtained from a human donor with non-small cell lung cancer who had a partial response to radiotherapy plus ipilimumab.

The rearrangement joins TRBV7-9 to TRBJ1-5; 9 bases align to TRBD1. The CDR3 length is 15 residues. In germline, CDR1 is SEHNR, CDR2 FQNEAQ (reference sequence). Trimming took 4 bases from V and 2 from J; bases not matched to a gene: 3. The CDR3 protein is CASSSGQGGNQPQHF. The CDR3 coding sequence is TGTGCCAGCAGCTCGGGACAGGGTGGCAATCAGCCCCAGCATTTT. Based on the CDR3 plus reference TRBV7-9 and TRBJ1-5, the full variable domain is DTGVSQNPRHKITKRGQNVTFRCDPISEHNRLYWYRQTLGQGPEFLTYFQNEAQLEKSRLLSDRFSAERPKGSFSTLEIQRTEQGDSAMYLCASSSGQGGNQPQHFGDGTRLSIL.

The V call is TRBV5-1, the J call TRBJ2-5, with D perhaps TRBD2 (5 bases). This CDR3 contains 14 residues. Trimming took 0 bases from V and 5 from J, leaving 11 bases between them. From germline, CDR1 is SGHRS and CDR2 YFSETQ. CDR3 loop: CASSLVPGGETQYF. DNA of the CDR3: TGCGCCAGCAGCTTGGTTCCGGGCGGGGAGACCCAGTACTTC.

The chain has TRBV5-1 and TRBJ2-1; 12 bases are shared with TRBD2. The CDR3 runs 18 residues. Germline CDR1 reads SGHRS; CDR2 reads YFSETQ. The V segment lost 1 base and the J segment 4 bases; nucleotides outside the gene matches: 9. This chain's CDR3 is CASSLPLAGGPLYNEQFF. The DNA of the CDR3 is TGCGCCAGCAGCTTGCCCCTAGCGGGAGGGCCGCTATACAATGAGCAGTTCTTC.

V gene TRBV27 combines with J gene TRBJ2-3, with 10 bases fitting TRBD2. V lost 3 bases, J lost 5 bases, and 2 bases stayed unmatched. Germline V gene sequence: CDR1 MNHEY, CDR2 SMNVEV (reference sequence). The CDR3 loop spans 14 amino acids. CDR3 DNA: TGTGCCAGCAGTTTGGGACTAGCGATAGATACGCAGTATTTT. Protein: CASSLGLAIDTQYF.

This clone was recorded once. The V call is TRBV19, the J call TRBJ2-2, with D perhaps TRBD2 (6 bases). The CDR3 totals 14 residues. With 3 bases removed from V and 6 bases from J, the gap between germline ends came to 11 bases. Germline CDR1 reads LNHDA; CDR2 reads SQIVND (reference sequence). CDR3 amino acids: CASSIWGEAGELFF. CDR3 bases: TGTGCCAGTAGTATCTGGGGGGAGGCCGGGGAGCTGTTTTTT.

This clone was found once. V usage is TRBV7-2 and J usage is TRBJ2-5; no reliable D call. The CDR3 is made up of 13 amino acids. Per germline, CDR1 SGHTA and CDR2 FQGNSA. Trimming cost V 2 bases and J 5 bases, with 9 bases left between them. CDR3 amino acids: CASSLLELETQYF. The CDR3 DNA sequence: TGTGCCAGCAGCTTACTGGAGCTCGAGACCCAGTACTTC. Drawing the rest from reference TRBV7-2 and TRBJ2-5, the complete variable domain is GAGVSQSPSNKVTEKGKDVELRCDPISGHTALYWYRQSLGQGLEFLIYFQGNSAPDKSGLPSDRFSAERTGGSVSTLTIQRTQQEDSAVYLCASSLLELETQYFGPGTRLLVL.

This clone was observed a single time. The chain has TRBV6-1 and TRBJ2-5; maybe TRBD2 (6 bases). The CDR3 loop spans 13 amino acids. Germline V gene sequence: CDR1 MNHNS, CDR2 SASEGT. Trimming cost V 5 bases and J 9 bases, with 16 bases left between them. CDR3 sequence (DNA): TGTGCCAGCAGTTTTGGAGGGGCGCGAGCCCAGTACTTC. It specifies CASSFGGARAQYF.

The chain joins TRBV15 to TRBJ1-1; 9 positions match TRBD1. V shed 0 bases, J shed 10 bases, and the junction held 0 bases outside the gene matches. Germline CDR1 and CDR2: LNHNV and YYDKDF (reference sequence). This CDR3 has 12 amino acids. CDR3 in DNA: TGTGCCACCAGCAGAGAGGGACAGGGAGCTTTCTTT. Residues: CATSREGQGAFF.

Comment on this clone: Other DNA sequences from this sample encode an identical CDR3 as well. The gene calls are TRBV7-3 and TRBJ2-5, with D possibly TRBD2 on 5 matching bases. With 5 bases removed from V and 3 bases from J, the gap between germline ends came to 10 bases. This CDR3 is built from 13 residues. Looked up from germline, CDR1 is SGHTA and CDR2 is FQGTGA. Here the CDR3 reads CASSPSGKETQYF. The CDR3 coding sequence is TGTGCCAGCAGCCCCAGCGGAAAAGAGACCCAGTACTTC.

V and J are TRBV6-1 and TRBJ1-3; a possible D gene is TRBD1 (5 bases). The CDR3 consists of 15 residues. The germline V and J ends were trimmed by 7 bases and 0 bases, with 13 bases remaining between them. Per germline, CDR1 MNHNS and CDR2 SASEGT. Here the CDR3 reads CASTPGLISGNTIYF. The CDR3 bases are TGTGCCAGCACCCCGGGACTGATCTCTGGAAACACCATATATTTT.

V is TRBV7-2 and J is TRBJ1-1; D not certain. The CDR3 loop spans 14 amino acids. The V gene lost 1 base and the J gene lost 4 bases, with 10 bases spanning the gap. Germline lookup yields CDR1 SGHTA and CDR2 FQGNSA. The CDR3 is CASSLGWRGTEAFF. The CDR3 nucleotides read TGTGCCAGCAGCTTAGGGTGGCGGGGCACTGAAGCTTTCTTT.

This clone was picked up a small number of times. The chain uses TRBV11-1 and TRBJ2-5; TRBD2 aligns across 8 bases. V gave up 5 bases and J gave up 1 base; unmatched junction bases: 9. Germline V CDR1 and CDR2: SGHAT, FQDESV (reference sequence). This CDR3 spans 16 amino acids. The CDR3: CASSRYWTSSQETQYF. The DNA for the CDR3 is TGTGCCAGCAGCCGTTACTGGACTAGCAGCCAAGAGACCCAGTACTTC.

Details on this clone: The germline gene is not matched at one end of the junction; a read error may be the cause. This sequence joins TRBV7-7 and TRBJ1-1; tentatively, D is TRBD1 (6 bases). From germline, CDR1 is SSHAT and CDR2 FNYEAQ (reference sequence). The CDR3 is made up of 13 amino acids. In DNA, the CDR3 is TGTGCTAGCAGCTTAAAACAGGGCACTGAAGCTTTCTTT. It yields the protein CASSLKQGTEAFF.

This chain links TRBV6-1 with TRBJ1-1, with a weak D call TRBD1 (5 bases). CDR1 and CDR2 (germline): MNHNS, SASEGT. Trimming took 5 bases from V and 1 from J, leaving 14 bases between them. This CDR3 has 15 residues. The CDR3 DNA reads TGTGCCAGCAGTCGAACTTACAGGACGAACACTGAAGCTTTCTTT. Encoded protein: CASSRTYRTNTEAFF.

The genes are TRBV14 and TRBJ1-4; D is unresolved. The length of the CDR3 is 15 residues. Germline V gives CDR1 SGHDN, CDR2 FVKESK. Trimming left V 4 bases short and J 0 bases short, with 9 bases between. The CDR3 protein is CASSPPSPTNEKLFF. The CDR3 DNA follows: TGTGCCAGCAGCCCCCCGAGCCCAACTAATGAAAAACTGTTTTTT. Together with reference TRBV14 and TRBJ1-4, the CDR3 gives the full variable domain: EAGVTQFPSHSVIEKGQTVTLRCDPISGHDNLYWYRRVMGKEIKFLLHFVKESKQDESGMPNNRFLAERTGGTYSTLKVQPAELEDSGVYFCASSPPSPTNEKLFFGSGTQLSVL.

This clone was counted a few times. This chain links TRBV6-6 with TRBJ1-5, with 7 bases matching TRBD1. The CDR3 is 14 residues long. Germline CDR1 MNHNY, CDR2 SVGAGI (reference sequence). The V and J ends lost 7 bases and 7 bases, in that order; junction bases with no gene match: 10. CDR3 sequence (DNA): TGTGCCAGCACCGACGACAGGGCAAGGCAGCCCCAGCATTTT. Translation: CASTDDRARQPQHF.

V gene TRBV5-1 combines with J gene TRBJ1-1; D uncertain. In germline, CDR1 is SGHRS, CDR2 YFSETQ. The length of the CDR3 is 15 residues. The V end lost 4 bases, the J end lost 0 bases, and 13 bases lay between the germline ends. CDR3: CASSVVAGVNTEAFF. CDR3 DNA: TGCGCCAGCAGCGTTGTGGCAGGCGTGAACACTGAAGCTTTCTTT.

V is TRBV2 and J is TRBJ2-1; TRBD1 agrees at 9 bases. CDR1 and CDR2 from the germline V gene are SNHLY and FYNNEI. CDR3 size: 14 residues. Trimming took 4 bases from V and 7 from J; bases not matched to a gene: 5. The CDR3 sequence is CASSGPTGGNEQFF. CDR3 nucleotide sequence: TGTGCCAGCAGTGGACCGACAGGGGGAAATGAGCAGTTCTTC.

This clone was observed a handful of times. This chain connects TRBV6-5 to TRBJ2-1; D unclear. Trimming cost V 5 bases and J 5 bases, with 13 bases left between them. CDR3 length equals 14 residues. Germline V lookup: CDR1 MNHEY, CDR2 SVGAGI. This CDR3 reads CASSPGFGHNEQFF. CDR3 in DNA: TGTGCCAGCAGTCCGGGTTTCGGCCACAATGAGCAGTTCTTC.

The chain combines TRBV9 with TRBJ1-6; 8 bases are a match to TRBD1. This CDR3 contains 16 residues. After removal of 0 bases from V and 6 bases from J, the junction contained 5 bases not matched to a gene. Per germline, CDR1 SGDLS and CDR2 YYNGEE. CDR3 in amino acids: CASSVGTGGSNSPLHF. In DNA, the CDR3 is TGTGCCAGCAGCGTAGGAACAGGGGGAAGTAATTCACCCCTCCACTTT. Filled out from reference TRBV9 and TRBJ1-6, the complete variable domain reads DSGVTQTPKHLITATGQRVTLRCSPRSGDLSVYWYQQSLDQGLQFLIQYYNGEERAKGNILERFSAQQFPDLHSELNLSSLELGDSALYFCASSVGTGGSNSPLHFGNGTRLTVT.

V is TRBV28 and J is TRBJ2-1, with 9 nucleotides matching TRBD2. J lost 10 bases, V lost 5 bases, and 15 bases had no gene match. The CDR3 extends over 16 amino acids. Germline assignment: CDR1 MDHEN and CDR2 SYDVKM. CDR3 sequence (DNA): TGTGCCAGCAGTCCCCCTATTGGCGGGAGGGCGAGGGAGCAGTTCTTC. It is translated as CASSPPIGGRAREQFF.

The V gene is TRBV30, the J gene TRBJ1-5; 11 bases agree with TRBD1. CDR1 and CDR2 (germline): GTSNPN, SVGIG (reference sequence). The length of the CDR3 is 15 residues. V shed 2 bases and J 7 bases; nucleotides not matched to a gene: 7. The CDR3 protein is CAWSTGQGANQPQHF. For the CDR3, the DNA is TGTGCCTGGAGTACAGGACAGGGGGCTAACCAGCCCCAGCATTTT.

The rearrangement uses TRBV5-4 and TRBJ2-1, with D possibly being TRBD1 (6 bases). The V end was cut by 1 base, the J end by 5 bases, with 16 bases between. Germline CDR1 is SGHNT and CDR2 is YYREEE (reference sequence). The CDR3 contains 16 residues. CDR3: CASSLNARDKNNEQFF. CDR3 sequence (DNA): TGTGCCAGCAGCTTGAATGCTCGGGACAAAAACAATGAGCAGTTCTTC.

The chain recombines TRBV7-2 with TRBJ2-7; TRBD2 might be the D (6 bases). From germline, CDR1 is SGHTA and CDR2 FQGNSA. V shed 5 bases and J shed 4 bases, with 18 bases lying between them. This CDR3 contains 15 residues. CDR3 region: CASSLQLRDSYEQYF. CDR3 in DNA: TGTGCCAGCAGCCTCCAGTTGCGGGATAGTTACGAGCAGTACTTC.

The genes are TRBV19 and TRBJ2-2; 9 bases align to TRBD1. CDR1 is LNHDA, CDR2 SQIVND, per germline (reference sequence). CDR3 size: 15 residues. V shed 5 bases and J 2 bases; nucleotides not matched to a gene: 3. The CDR3 region has the DNA TGTGCCAGTAGTTCGGACAGGGGAAACACCGGGGAGCTGTTTTTT. It translates to CASSSDRGNTGELFF.

The chain joins TRBV5-1 to TRBJ2-3; D gene unclear. Trimming took 0 bases from V and 0 from J, leaving 11 bases between them. Germline CDR1 SGHRS, CDR2 YFSETQ. The length of the CDR3 is 16 residues. This chain's CDR3 is CASSLAIASSTDTQYF. In DNA form, the CDR3 reads TGCGCCAGCAGCTTGGCCATCGCGTCTAGCACAGATACGCAGTATTTT.

Of note for this clone: Within the sample, other DNA sequences also encode this same CDR3. The V call is TRBV18, the J call TRBJ2-1, with 7 bases lining up with TRBD2. The J segment lost 7 bases and the V segment lost 2 bases, leaving 2 bases of the junction unmatched. Germline values: CDR1 KGHSH, CDR2 LQKENI. The CDR3 spans 13 residues. CDR3 residues: CASSPWGGNEQFF. As DNA, the CDR3 is TGTGCCAGCTCACCATGGGGGGGAAATGAGCAGTTCTTC.